This T cell receptor (beta chain) was found in a study of beta chain features in type 1 diabetes. Study details: Analysis included around 100 million sorted cells drawn from all samples.

CDR1 is SQVTM, CDR2 ANQGSEA, per germline. The CDR3 runs 14 residues. After removal of 4 bases from V and 5 bases from J, the junction contained 6 bases not matched to a gene. Reverse transcribing all isolated RNA meant expressed TCRB transcripts were sequenced. The repertoire was sequenced with immunoSEQ multiplex PCR; TCRdb's copy has only in-frame clones and lacks some. Of a few hundred thousand clones detected, over 12% appear once; the ten largest clones hold approximately 0.02%. This clone has just a few counts. The antigen is unknown. General study results and limits: A closer apparent resemblance between naive, central memory and Treg TCRB repertoires was seen in patients than in healthy donors. HLA influence on TCRB rearrangement stayed unresolved here. The VDJ junctions of type 1 diabetes patients carried fewer insertions and more deletions.

The material sequenced was naive CD4+ T cells from blood. The sequence came from a young woman in good health. The chain combines TRBV29-1 with TRBJ2-1; 9 bases line up with TRBD1. The CDR3 DNA sequence: TGCAGCGTTGGCTTGGACAGGGGACACAATGAGCAGTTCTTC. Its protein product is CSVGLDRGHNEQFF.